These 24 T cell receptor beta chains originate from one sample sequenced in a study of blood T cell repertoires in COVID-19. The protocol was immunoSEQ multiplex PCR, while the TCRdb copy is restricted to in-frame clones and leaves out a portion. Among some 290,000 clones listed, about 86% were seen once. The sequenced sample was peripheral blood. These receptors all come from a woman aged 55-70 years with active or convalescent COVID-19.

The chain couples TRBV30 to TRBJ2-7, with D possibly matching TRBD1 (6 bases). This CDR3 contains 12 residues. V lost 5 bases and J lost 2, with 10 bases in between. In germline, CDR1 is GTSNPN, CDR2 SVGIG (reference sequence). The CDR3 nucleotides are TGTGCCTGGGGACAGTCCCCCTACGAGCAGTACTTC. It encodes CAWGQSPYEQYF.

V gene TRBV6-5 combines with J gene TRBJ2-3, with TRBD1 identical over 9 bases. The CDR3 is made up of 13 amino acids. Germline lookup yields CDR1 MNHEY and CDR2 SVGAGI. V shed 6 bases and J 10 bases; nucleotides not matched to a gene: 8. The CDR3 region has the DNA TGTGCCAGCAGCCTCGGACAGGGGCCGGCGCAGTATTTT. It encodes CASSLGQGPAQYF.

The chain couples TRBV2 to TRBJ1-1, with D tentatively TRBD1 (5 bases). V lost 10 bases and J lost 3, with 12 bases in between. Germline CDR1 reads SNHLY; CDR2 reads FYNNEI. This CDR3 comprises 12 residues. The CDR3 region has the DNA TGTGCCACCCGGGGGGAAGACACTGAAGCTTTCTTT. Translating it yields CATRGEDTEAFF.

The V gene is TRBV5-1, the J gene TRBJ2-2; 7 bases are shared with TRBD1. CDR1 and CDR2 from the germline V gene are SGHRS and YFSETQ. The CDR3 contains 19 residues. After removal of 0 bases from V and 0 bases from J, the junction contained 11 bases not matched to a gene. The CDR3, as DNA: TGCGCCAGCAGCTTGGCCTTCCATACTACAGGGGCGAACACCGGGGAGCTGTTTTTT. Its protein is CASSLAFHTTGANTGELFF.

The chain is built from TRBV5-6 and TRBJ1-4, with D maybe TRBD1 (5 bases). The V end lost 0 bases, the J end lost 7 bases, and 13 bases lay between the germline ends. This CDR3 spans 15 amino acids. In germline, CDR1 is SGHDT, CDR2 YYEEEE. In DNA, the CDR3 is TGTGCCAGCAGCTTGGGGAGGGGAAGTTTTGAAAAACTGTTTTTT. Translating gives CASSLGRGSFEKLFF.

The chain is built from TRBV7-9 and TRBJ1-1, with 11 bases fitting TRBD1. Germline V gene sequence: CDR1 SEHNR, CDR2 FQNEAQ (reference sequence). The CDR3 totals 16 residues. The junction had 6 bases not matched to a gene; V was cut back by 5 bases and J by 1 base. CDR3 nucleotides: TGTGCCAGCAGCCATGGACAGGGGGCTTGGAACACTGAAGCTTTCTTT. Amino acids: CASSHGQGAWNTEAFF.

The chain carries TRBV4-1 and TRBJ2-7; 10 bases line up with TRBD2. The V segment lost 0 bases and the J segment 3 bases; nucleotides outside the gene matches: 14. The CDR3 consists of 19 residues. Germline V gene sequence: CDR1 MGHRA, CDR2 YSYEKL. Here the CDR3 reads CASSQDRLAGATGYYEQYF. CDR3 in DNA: TGCGCCAGCAGCCAAGATCGGCTAGCGGGGGCCACCGGCTACTACGAGCAGTACTTC.

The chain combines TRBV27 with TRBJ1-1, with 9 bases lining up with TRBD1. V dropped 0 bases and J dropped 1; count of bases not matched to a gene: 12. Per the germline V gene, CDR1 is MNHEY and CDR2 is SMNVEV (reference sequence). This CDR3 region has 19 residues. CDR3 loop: CASSLSWPGRQGGNTEAFF. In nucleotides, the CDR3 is TGTGCCAGCAGTTTATCCTGGCCGGGAAGACAGGGGGGGAACACTGAAGCTTTCTTT.

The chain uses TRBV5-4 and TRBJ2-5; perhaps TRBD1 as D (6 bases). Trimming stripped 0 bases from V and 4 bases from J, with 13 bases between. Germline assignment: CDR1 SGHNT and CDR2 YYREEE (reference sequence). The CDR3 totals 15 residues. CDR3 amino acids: CASSLVGGRGETQYF. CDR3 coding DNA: TGTGCCAGCAGCTTGGTTGGGGGCCGAGGAGAGACCCAGTACTTC.

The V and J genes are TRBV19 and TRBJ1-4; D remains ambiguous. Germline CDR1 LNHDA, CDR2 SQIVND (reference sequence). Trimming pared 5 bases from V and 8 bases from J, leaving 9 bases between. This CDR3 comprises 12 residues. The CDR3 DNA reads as TGTGCCAGTAGTGAGGTCCGGGAAAAACTGTTTTTT. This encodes CASSEVREKLFF.

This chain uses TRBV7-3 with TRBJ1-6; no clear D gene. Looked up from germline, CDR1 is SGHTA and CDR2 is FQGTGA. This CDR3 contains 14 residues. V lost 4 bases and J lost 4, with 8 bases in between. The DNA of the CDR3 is TGTGCCAGCAGCTCCGGCGGGTATAATTCACCCCTCCACTTT. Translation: CASSSGGYNSPLHF.

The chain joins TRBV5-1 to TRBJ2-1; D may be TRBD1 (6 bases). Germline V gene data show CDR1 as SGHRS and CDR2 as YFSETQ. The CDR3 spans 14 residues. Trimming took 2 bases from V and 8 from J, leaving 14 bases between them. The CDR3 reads CASSFEGVWDEQFF. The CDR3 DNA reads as TGCGCCAGCAGCTTTGAGGGGGTTTGGGATGAGCAGTTCTTC.

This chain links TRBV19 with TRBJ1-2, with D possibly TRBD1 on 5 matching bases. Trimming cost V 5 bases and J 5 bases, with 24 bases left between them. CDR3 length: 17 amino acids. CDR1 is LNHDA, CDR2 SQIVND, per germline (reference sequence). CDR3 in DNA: TGTGCCAGTAGTGCCAGGGTTCGCCGTAGTAGAGAGTATGGCTACACCTTC. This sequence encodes CASSARVRRSREYGYTF.

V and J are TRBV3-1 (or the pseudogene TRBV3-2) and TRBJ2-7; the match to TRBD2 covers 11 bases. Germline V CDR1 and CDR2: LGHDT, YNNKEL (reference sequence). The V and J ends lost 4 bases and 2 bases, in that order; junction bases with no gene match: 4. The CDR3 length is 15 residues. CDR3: CASSPIAGGPYEQYF. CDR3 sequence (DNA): TGTGCCAGCAGCCCCATAGCGGGGGGGCCCTACGAGCAGTACTTC.

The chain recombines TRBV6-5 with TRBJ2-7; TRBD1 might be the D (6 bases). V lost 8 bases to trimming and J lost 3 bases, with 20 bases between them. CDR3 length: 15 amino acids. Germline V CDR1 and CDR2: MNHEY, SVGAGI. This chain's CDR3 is CASRPRQGQVYEQYF. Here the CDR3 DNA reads TGTGCCAGCCGACCCCGGCAGGGGCAAGTCTACGAGCAGTACTTC.

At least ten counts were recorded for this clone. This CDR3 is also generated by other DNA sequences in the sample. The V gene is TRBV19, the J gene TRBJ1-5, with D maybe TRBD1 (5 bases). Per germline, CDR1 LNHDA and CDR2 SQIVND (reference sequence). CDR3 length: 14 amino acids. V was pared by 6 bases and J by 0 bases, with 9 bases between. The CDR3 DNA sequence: TGTGCCAGTAGCAGGGACTATAGCAATCAGCCCCAGCATTTT. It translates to CASSRDYSNQPQHF. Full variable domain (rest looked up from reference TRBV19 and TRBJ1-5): DGGITQSPKYLFRKEGQNVTLSCEQNLNHDAMYWYRQDPGQGLRLIYYSQIVNDFQKGDIAEGYSVSREKKESFPLTVTSAQKNPTAFYLCASSRDYSNQPQHFGDGTRLSIL.

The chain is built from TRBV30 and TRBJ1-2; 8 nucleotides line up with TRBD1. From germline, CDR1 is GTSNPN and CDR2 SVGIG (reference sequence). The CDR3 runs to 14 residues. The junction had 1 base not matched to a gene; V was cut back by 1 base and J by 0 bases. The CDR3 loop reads CAWSEQGANYGYTF. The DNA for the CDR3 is TGTGCCTGGAGTGAACAGGGGGCTAACTATGGCTACACCTTC. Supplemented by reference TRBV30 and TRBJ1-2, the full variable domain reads SQTIHQWPATLVQPVGSPLSLECTVEGTSNPNLYWYRQAAGRGLQLLFYSVGIGQISSEVPQNLSASRPQDRQFILSSKKLLLSDSGFYLCAWSEQGANYGYTFGSGTRLTVV.

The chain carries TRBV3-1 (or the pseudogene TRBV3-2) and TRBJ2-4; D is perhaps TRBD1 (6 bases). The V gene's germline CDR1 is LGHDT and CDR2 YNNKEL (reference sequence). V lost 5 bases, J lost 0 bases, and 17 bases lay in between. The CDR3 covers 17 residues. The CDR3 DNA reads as TGTGCCAGCAGCGAAGCTTTTGGACAGCTAGCCAAAAACATTCAGTACTTC. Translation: CASSEAFGQLAKNIQYF.

CDR3 sequence: CAIRDQTLAGGHEQYF. The CDR3 bases are TGTGCCATCAGGGATCAAACGCTAGCGGGGGGCCACGAGCAGTACTTC. The chain combines TRBV10-3 with TRBJ2-7; 11 positions match TRBD2. CDR1 is ENHRY and CDR2 is SYGVKD in the germline V gene. The V segment lost 6 bases and the J segment 5 bases; nucleotides outside the gene matches: 12. This CDR3 has 16 amino acids.

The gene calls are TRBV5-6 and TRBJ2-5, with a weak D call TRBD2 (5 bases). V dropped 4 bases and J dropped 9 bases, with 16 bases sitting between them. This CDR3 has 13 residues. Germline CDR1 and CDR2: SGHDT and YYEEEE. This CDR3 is CASSLDYFGAQYF. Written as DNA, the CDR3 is TGTGCCAGCAGCCTCGACTATTTTGGGGCCCAGTACTTC.

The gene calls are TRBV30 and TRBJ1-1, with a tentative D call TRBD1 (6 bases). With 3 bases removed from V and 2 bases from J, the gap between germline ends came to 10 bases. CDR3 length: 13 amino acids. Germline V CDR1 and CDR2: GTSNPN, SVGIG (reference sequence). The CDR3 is CAWSRGPNTEAFF. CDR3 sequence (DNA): TGTGCCTGGAGCAGGGGACCAAACACTGAAGCTTTCTTT. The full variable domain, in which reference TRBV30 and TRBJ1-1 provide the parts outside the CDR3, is SQTIHQWPATLVQPVGSPLSLECTVEGTSNPNLYWYRQAAGRGLQLLFYSVGIGQISSEVPQNLSASRPQDRQFILSSKKLLLSDSGFYLCAWSRGPNTEAFFGQGTRLTVV.

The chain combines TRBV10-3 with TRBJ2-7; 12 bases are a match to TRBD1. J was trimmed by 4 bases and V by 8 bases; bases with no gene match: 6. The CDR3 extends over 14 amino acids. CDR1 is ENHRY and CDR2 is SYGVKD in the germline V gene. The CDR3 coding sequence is TGTGCCATCGGTTGGGGACAGGGGGCATACGAGCAGTACTTC. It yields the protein CAIGWGQGAYEQYF.

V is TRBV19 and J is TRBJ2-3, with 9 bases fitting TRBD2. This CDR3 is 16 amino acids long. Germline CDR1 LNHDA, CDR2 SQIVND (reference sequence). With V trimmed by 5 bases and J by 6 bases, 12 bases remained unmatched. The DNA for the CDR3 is TGTGCCAGTAGTTTCCTTAGCGGGGGCGGTGCGGATACGCAGTATTTT. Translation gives CASSFLSGGGADTQYF.

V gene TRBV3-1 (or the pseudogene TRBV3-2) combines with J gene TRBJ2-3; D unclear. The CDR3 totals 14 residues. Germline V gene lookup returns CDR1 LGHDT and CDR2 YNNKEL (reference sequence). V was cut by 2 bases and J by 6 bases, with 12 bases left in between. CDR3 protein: CASSQLVVGDTQYF. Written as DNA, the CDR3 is TGTGCCAGCAGCCAACTAGTGGTTGGGGATACGCAGTATTTT.